These T cell receptor beta chains were read from a single sample in a study of blood T cells in healthy people across ages. A single record per CDR3 protein comes from TCRdb applying MiXCR to the 5' RACE reads. The sample holds 1 million to 1.2 million distinct CDR3 sequences, 35% to 40% seen once. The specimen sequenced was blood. These receptor sequences come from a man aged 18-30 years in good health. CDR3s include the opening cysteine and the closing phenylalanine or tryptophan. D genes are given only for firm matches. For some rows the clone size is stated as once, few or many, or as a class when expanded; others skip it.

CDR3 protein,CDR3 DNA,V gene,clone size,J gene,D gene
CASSPERGEDTGELFF,TGCGCCAGCAGCCCCGAGCGGGGGGAGGACACCGGGGAGCTGTTTTTT,TRBV4-1,NA,TRBJ2-2,TRBD2
CACDWDNEQFF,TGTGCCTGTGACTGGGACAATGAGCAGTTCTTC,TRBV7-2,few,TRBJ2-1,NA
CAISAGQDRYGYTF,TGTGCCATCAGTGCCGGCCAGGACCGGTATGGCTACACCTTC,TRBV10-3,NA,TRBJ1-2,NA
CASSLGSEINQPQHF,TGTGCCAGCAGCTTAGGGTCGGAGATAAATCAGCCCCAGCATTTT,TRBV7-9,NA,TRBJ1-5,NA
CASSYSTGTSGGNWYNEQFF,TGTGCCAGCAGTTACTCCACGGGGACTAGCGGGGGGAATTGGTACAATGAGCAGTTCTTC,TRBV6-2/TRBV6-3,NA,TRBJ2-1,TRBD2
CATSRDPTSEYNEQFF,TGTGCCACCAGCAGAGATCCGACTAGCGAATACAATGAGCAGTTCTTC,TRBV15,few,TRBJ2-1,TRBD2
CASSHRDRGPGTEAFF,TGCGCCAGCAGTCACCGGGACAGGGGCCCGGGGACTGAAGCTTTCTTT,TRBV4-3,NA,TRBJ1-1,TRBD1
CASSQDRDFYEQYF,TGTGCCAGCAGCCAAGATCGGGACTTCTACGAGCAGTACTTC,TRBV4-2,NA,TRBJ2-7,NA
CASSEGAGSGYGYTF,TGTGCCAGCAGTGAAGGGGCAGGGAGTGGCTATGGCTACACCTTC,TRBV2,NA,TRBJ1-2,NA
CASLDLTSETQYF,TGTGCCAGCCTGGACTTAACGTCGGAGACCCAGTACTTC,TRBV27,NA,TRBJ2-5,NA
CASSAGLGTEAFF,TGCGCCAGCAGCGCAGGACTTGGGACTGAAGCTTTCTTT,TRBV5-1,NA,TRBJ1-1,NA
CSAREGGTFNKTQYF,TGCAGTGCTAGAGAAGGCGGGACCTTTAATAAGACCCAGTACTTC,TRBV20-1,NA,TRBJ2-5,NA
CASQPRQAMNTEAFF,TGTGCCAGCCAACCAAGACAGGCGATGAACACTGAAGCTTTCTTT,TRBV4-2,NA,TRBJ1-1,NA
CASSEGLQTYEQYF,TGTGCCAGCAGCGAGGGACTCCAAACCTACGAGCAGTACTTC,TRBV9,many,TRBJ2-7,NA
CASISVILGEAQHF,TGTGCCAGCATATCGGTGATCCTAGGGGAAGCCCAGCATTTT,TRBV21-1,NA,TRBJ1-5,NA
CSASAGTANSPPHF,TGCAGCGCTTCGGCCGGGACAGCCAATTCACCCCCCCACTTT,TRBV29-1,NA,TRBJ1-6,TRBD1
CASSQDWADTQYF,TGTGCCAGCAGCCAAGATTGGGCAGATACGCAGTATTTT,TRBV4-2,many,TRBJ2-3,NA
CSALPRGPQFTDTQYF,TGCAGTGCCCTACCTCGGGGGCCCCAGTTCACAGATACGCAGTATTTT,TRBV20-1,NA,TRBJ2-3,NA
CASSLGPTGTNEKLFF,TGTGCCAGCAGCTTAGGCCCGACGGGGACTAATGAAAAACTGTTTTTT,TRBV7-2,NA,TRBJ1-4,NA
CSATGLAKGGTDTQYF,TGCAGTGCTACTGGACTAGCAAAGGGTGGGACAGATACGCAGTATTTT,TRBV20-1,few,TRBJ2-3,TRBD2
CASSSLGVGVNSPLHF,TGTGCCAGCTCATCACTTGGGGTTGGTGTCAATTCACCCCTCCACTTT,TRBV18,NA,TRBJ1-6,NA
CVSSPLGQTYGYTF,TGTGTCAGCAGCCCCTTGGGACAAACTTATGGCTACACCTTC,TRBV7-2,once,TRBJ1-2,NA
CASSRPGLENEQFF,TGTGCCAGCAGCCGACCGGGACTAGAAAATGAGCAGTTCTTC,TRBV4-2,NA,TRBJ2-1,TRBD2
CASSQGHRDLDEKLFF,TGCGCCAGCAGCCAAGGACACAGGGACCTAGATGAAAAACTGTTTTTT,TRBV4-3,NA,TRBJ1-4,NA
CASPPTVTTEAFF,TGTGCCAGCCCACCAACGGTGACCACTGAAGCTTTCTTT,TRBV18,once,TRBJ1-1,NA
CASSHVPGTEKSYEQYF,TGCGCCAGCAGCCACGTTCCGGGGACAGAGAAATCCTACGAGCAGTACTTC,TRBV4-1,NA,TRBJ2-7,TRBD1
CASRPGAHYEQFF,TGTGCCAGCAGACCCGGGGCGCATTATGAGCAGTTCTTC,TRBV6-6,NA,TRBJ2-1,NA
CASSLGQGTNTGELFF,TGTGCCAGCAGCCTCGGACAGGGAACGAACACCGGGGAGCTGTTTTTT,TRBV5-6,NA,TRBJ2-2,TRBD1
CASSPGYSNSPLHF,TGTGCCAGCAGCCCAGGGTATAGTAATTCACCCCTCCACTTT,TRBV7-2,few,TRBJ1-6,NA
CASSLVLGQPTGELFF,TGCGCCAGCAGCTTGGTATTAGGACAGCCAACCGGGGAGCTGTTTTTT,TRBV5-1,NA,TRBJ2-2,NA
CAINQGQDLETQYF,TGTGCCATCAACCAAGGACAGGACTTGGAGACCCAGTACTTC,TRBV10-3,many,TRBJ2-5,TRBD1
CASSSERRTNTEAFF,TGTGCCAGCAGCTCGGAACGGCGGACGAACACTGAAGCTTTCTTT,TRBV7-2,NA,TRBJ1-1,NA
CASSLQGPSGNTIYF,TGTGCCAGCAGCCTACAGGGGCCCTCTGGAAACACCATATATTTT,TRBV14,NA,TRBJ1-3,TRBD1
CASSFTTVRSNQPQHF,TGTGCCAGCAGTTTTACCACGGTCCGTAGCAATCAGCCCCAGCATTTT,TRBV28,few,TRBJ1-5,NA
CASSLMEGHADTQYF,TGTGCCAGCAGCTTAATGGAGGGGCATGCAGATACGCAGTATTTT,TRBV7-2,NA,TRBJ2-3,NA
CASSLAGGANCNQPQHF,TGTGCCAGCAGCTTAGCGGGTGGAGCAAATTGCAATCAGCCCCAGCATTTT,TRBV11-1,few,TRBJ1-5,NA
CAISEWSYNSPLHF,TGTGCCATCAGTGAGTGGTCCTATAATTCACCCCTCCACTTT,TRBV10-3,few,TRBJ1-6,NA
CASSEEVSGGGDTQYF,TGCGCCAGCAGCGAAGAAGTGAGCGGGGGGGGAGATACGCAGTATTTT,TRBV4-3,NA,TRBJ2-3,TRBD2
CASSLGRGVYGYTF,TGTGCCAGCAGTTTAGGCAGGGGGGTCTATGGCTACACCTTC,TRBV27,few,TRBJ1-2,TRBD1
CAISEGNEQFF,TGTGCCATCAGTGAGGGGAATGAGCAGTTCTTC,TRBV10-3,many,TRBJ2-1,NA
CASSPGEAWILYSNQPQHF,TGTGCCAGCAGTCCAGGGGAAGCCTGGATTCTTTATAGCAATCAGCCCCAGCATTTT,TRBV6-1,NA,TRBJ1-5,NA
CSARDPRNQETQYF,TGCAGTGCTAGAGATCCCCGGAACCAAGAGACCCAGTACTTC,TRBV20-1,NA,TRBJ2-5,NA
CASSQLARGREQFF,TGTGCCAGCAGTCAGCTAGCCAGGGGGCGTGAGCAGTTCTTC,TRBV12-3/TRBV12-4,few,TRBJ2-1,TRBD1
CSARVVGQGISDTQYF,TGCAGTGCTAGAGTAGTGGGACAGGGCATCTCGGATACGCAGTATTTT,TRBV20-1,few,TRBJ2-3,TRBD1
CASSLNRGWETQFF,TGTGCCAGCAGCCTTAACAGGGGTTGGGAGACCCAGTTCTTC,TRBV12-3/TRBV12-4,once,TRBJ2-1,TRBD1
CASRPDRVRAGNEQFF,TGTGCCAGCAGACCCGACAGGGTTCGGGCGGGCAATGAGCAGTTCTTC,TRBV5-6,NA,TRBJ2-1,TRBD1
CASSKATTGDTGELFF,TGTGCCAGCAGCAAAGCGACGACAGGGGACACCGGGGAGCTGTTTTTT,TRBV21-1,NA,TRBJ2-2,NA
CASSHTGVGSTDTQYF,TGTGCCAGCAGCCATACCGGCGTAGGGAGCACAGATACGCAGTATTTT,TRBV3-1,few,TRBJ2-3,NA
CSAGPRAPDTQYF,TGCAGTGCGGGACCTCGGGCCCCAGATACGCAGTATTTT,TRBV20-1,NA,TRBJ2-3,NA
CASSTNGGEETQYF,TGTGCCAGCAGTACTAATGGGGGGGAGGAGACCCAGTACTTC,TRBV28,few,TRBJ2-5,TRBD2
CASRSVGTDNQPQHF,TGTGCCAGCAGATCCGTGGGGACTGACAATCAGCCCCAGCATTTT,TRBV6-6,few,TRBJ1-5,NA
CSARFLGGGVETQYF,TGCAGTGCTAGATTCCTCGGGGGGGGAGTTGAGACCCAGTACTTC,TRBV20-1,NA,TRBJ2-5,TRBD2
CASSLRQGNTEAFF,TGTGCCAGCAGTTTGAGACAGGGGAACACTGAAGCTTTCTTT,TRBV7-2,many,TRBJ1-1,TRBD1
CASSSTRAGLNTEAFF,TGTGCCAGCAGCTCGACTCGAGCAGGGCTGAACACTGAAGCTTTCTTT,TRBV7-3,NA,TRBJ1-1,NA